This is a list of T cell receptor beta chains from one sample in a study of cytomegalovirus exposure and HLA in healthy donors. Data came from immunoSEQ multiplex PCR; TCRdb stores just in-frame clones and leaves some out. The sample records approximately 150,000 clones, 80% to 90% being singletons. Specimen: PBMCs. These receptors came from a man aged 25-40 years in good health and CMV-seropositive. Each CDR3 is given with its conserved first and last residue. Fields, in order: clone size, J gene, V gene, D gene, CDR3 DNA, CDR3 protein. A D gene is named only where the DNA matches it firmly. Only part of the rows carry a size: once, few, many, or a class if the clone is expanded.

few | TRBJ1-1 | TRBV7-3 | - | TGTGCCAGCAGCCCCCAGGGGAACACTGAAGCTTTCTTT | CASSPQGNTEAFF
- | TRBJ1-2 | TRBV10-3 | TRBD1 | TGTGCCATCAGTGATAGGGGGCACTATGGCTACACCTTC | CAISDRGHYGYTF
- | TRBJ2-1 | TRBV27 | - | TGTGCCAGCAGTGACACAGCTTACAATGAGCAGTTCTTC | CASSDTAYNEQFF
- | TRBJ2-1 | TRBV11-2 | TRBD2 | TGTGCCAGCAGTCGCGGGGGGGGACTAGCGGGTGAGCAGTTCTTC | CASSRGGGLAGEQFF
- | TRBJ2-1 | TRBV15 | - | TGTGCCACCAGCAGAGATGGGGCAGAGGTGGATTATGAGCAGTTCTTC | CATSRDGAEVDYEQFF
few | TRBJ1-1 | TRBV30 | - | TGTGCCTGGAGTGAACAGGCGAACACTGAAGCTTTCTTT | CAWSEQANTEAFF
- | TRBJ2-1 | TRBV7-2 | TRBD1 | TGTGCCAGCAGCCAGGGTCCCCAGGGGGCGAATGAGCAGTTCTTC | CASSQGPQGANEQFF
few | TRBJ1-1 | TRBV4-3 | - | TGCGCCAGCAGCCACGGGGGGGGGAGGAAGCCTGAAGCTTTCTTT | CASSHGGGRKPEAFF
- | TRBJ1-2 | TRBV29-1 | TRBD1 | TGCAGCGTTGAAGATGGGGACAGGGGATTTATTTATGGCTACACCTTC | CSVEDGDRGFIYGYTF
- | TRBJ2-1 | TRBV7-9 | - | TGTGCCAGCAGCTTAGTATCCGAGGCTAACAATGAGCAGTTCTTC | CASSLVSEANNEQFF
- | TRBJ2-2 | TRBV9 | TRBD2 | TGTGCCAGCAGCTCCGAGGGGCTAGCGGGAGTTACCGGGGAGCTGTTTTTT | CASSSEGLAGVTGELFF
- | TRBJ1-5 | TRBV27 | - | TGTGCCAGCAGCCTGGGAGGGCCCAATCAGCCCCAGCATTTT | CASSLGGPNQPQHF
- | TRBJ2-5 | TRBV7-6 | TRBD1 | TGTGCCAGCAGCTACAGGTGGGACAGGGGAACCCAAGAGACCCAGTACTTC | CASSYRWDRGTQETQYF
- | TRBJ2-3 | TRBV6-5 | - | TGTGCCAGCGGGCACAGGAGCACAGATACGCAGTATTTT | CASGHRSTDTQYF
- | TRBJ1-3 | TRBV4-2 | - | TGTGCCAGCAGCCAAGAGCGAGAAGACTCTGGAAACACCATATATTTT | CASSQEREDSGNTIYF
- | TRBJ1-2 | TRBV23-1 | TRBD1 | TGCGCCAGCAGTTCCCGGGACAGGGTGTACTATGGCTACACCTTC | CASSSRDRVYYGYTF
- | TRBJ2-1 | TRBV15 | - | TGTGCCACCAGCATGATTCGGGAATACAATGAGCAGTTCTTC | CATSMIREYNEQFF
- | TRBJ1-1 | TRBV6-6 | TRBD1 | TGTGCCAGCAGGGGAACCAGGGGGCCCGAAGCTTTCTTT | CASRGTRGPEAFF
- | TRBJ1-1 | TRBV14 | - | TGTGCCAGCAGCCTCTGGAGGGGTGACACTGAAGCTTTCTTT | CASSLWRGDTEAFF
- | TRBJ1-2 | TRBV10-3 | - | TGTGCCATCAGTGAGTCTTACGGTTCTAACTATGGCTACACCTTC | CAISESYGSNYGYTF
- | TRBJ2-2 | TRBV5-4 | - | TGTGCCAGCAGCTTGTGGGCCGGAAATACCGGGGAGCTGTTTTTT | CASSLWAGNTGELFF
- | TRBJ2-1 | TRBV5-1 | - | TGCGCCAGCAGCCGACTAGGGGCTGACCATGAGCAGTTCTTC | CASSRLGADHEQFF
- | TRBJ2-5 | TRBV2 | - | TGTGCCAGCAGCCCTGGACAGCAACAAGAGACCCAGTACTTC | CASSPGQQQETQYF
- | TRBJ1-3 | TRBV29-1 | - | TGCAGCGTTGAGACTGTATTTGGAAACACCATATATTTT | CSVETVFGNTIYF
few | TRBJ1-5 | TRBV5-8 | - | TGTGCCAGCAGCTTTAAGCCTAGCAATCAGCCCCAGCATTTT | CASSFKPSNQPQHF
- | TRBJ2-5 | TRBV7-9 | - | TGTGCCAGCAGCTTAGGGGCAGGGCAAGAGACCCAGTACTTC | CASSLGAGQETQYF
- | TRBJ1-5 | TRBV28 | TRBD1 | TGTGCCAGCAGGCGGGACAGGGGCAATCAGCCCCAGCATTTT | CASRRDRGNQPQHF
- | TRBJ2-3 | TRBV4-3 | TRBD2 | TGCGCCAGCAGCTTTACTAGCGGGGGAGGCACAGATACGCAGTATTTT | CASSFTSGGGTDTQYF
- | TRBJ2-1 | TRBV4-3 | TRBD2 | TGCGCCAGCAGCCAAGATGGAGCGGGAGGGCCCTACAATGAGCAGTTCTTC | CASSQDGAGGPYNEQFF
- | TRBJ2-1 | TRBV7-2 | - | TGTGCCAGCAGGAGCGGCCCCGCCTTGGAGCAGTTCTTC | CASRSGPALEQFF
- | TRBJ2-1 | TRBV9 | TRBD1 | TGTGCCAGCAGCGCTTCCGGGACAGCATACAATGAGCAGTTCTTC | CASSASGTAYNEQFF
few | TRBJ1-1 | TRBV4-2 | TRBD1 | TGTGCCAGCAGTTACCAGGGGGCGGTTGAAGCTTTCTTT | CASSYQGAVEAFF
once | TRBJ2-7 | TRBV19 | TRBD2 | TGTGCCAGTAGTAGAGGGAGGGCCTCCTACGAGCAGTACTTC | CASSRGRASYEQYF